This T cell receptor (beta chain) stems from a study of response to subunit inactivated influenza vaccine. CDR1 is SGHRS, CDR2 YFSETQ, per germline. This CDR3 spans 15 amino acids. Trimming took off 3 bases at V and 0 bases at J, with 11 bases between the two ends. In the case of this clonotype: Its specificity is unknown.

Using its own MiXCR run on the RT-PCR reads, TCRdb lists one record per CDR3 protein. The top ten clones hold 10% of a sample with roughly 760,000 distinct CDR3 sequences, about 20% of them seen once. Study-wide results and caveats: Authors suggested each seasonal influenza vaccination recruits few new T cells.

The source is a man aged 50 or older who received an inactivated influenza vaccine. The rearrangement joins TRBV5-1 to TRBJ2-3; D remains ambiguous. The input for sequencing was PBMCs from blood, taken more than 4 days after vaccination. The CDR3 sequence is CASSSASASTDTQYF. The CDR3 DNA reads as TGCGCCAGCAGCTCGGCAAGTGCTAGCACAGATACGCAGTATTTT.